This T cell receptor (beta chain) was found in a study of response to subunit inactivated influenza vaccine. TCRdb analysed the RT-PCR reads with MiXCR anew, one entry per CDR3 protein. The table has 530,000 or so distinct CDR3 sequences, around 13% seen once. In its sample, this clonotype was seen many times. The clonotype was recovered from a man in his fifties or sixties who received an inactivated influenza vaccine. Here the sequenced sample was PBMCs from blood, taken roughly 12 days after vaccination.

The CDR3 coding sequence is TGCGCCAGCAGCTTGGTAATTCAAGAGACCCAGTACTTC. Translated, it gives CASSLVIQETQYF. The chain uses TRBV5-1 and TRBJ2-5; no reliable D call. Per germline, CDR1 SGHRS and CDR2 YFSETQ. CDR3 length: 13 amino acids. V lost 0 bases, J lost 2 bases, and 5 bases lay in between.